This TCR beta chain was found in a study of blood T cell repertoires in COVID-19. Methods used by the authors: From reference gene primer amplification, estimates of nucleated cell counts were derived. Sequencing was performed with immunoSEQ multiplex PCR; in TCRdb, only in-frame clones are kept and a portion is missing. The V and J calls and clone size are taken from that table; D and trimming were inferred from the DNA. In the table there are roughly 200,000 clones, approximately 90% of which are singletons. V dropped 1 base and J dropped 5 bases, with 10 bases sitting between them. This CDR3 comprises 14 residues. From germline, CDR1 is SGHRS and CDR2 YFSETQ.

The receptor was isolated from a man younger than 40 who had recovered from COVID-19. The specimen was PBMCs or T cells enriched from blood (not recorded which). This chain links TRBV5-1 with TRBJ1-5; no clear D gene. Here the CDR3 DNA reads TGCGCCAGCAGCTTGAGTAGTGGAGATCAGCCCCAGCATTTT. This sequence encodes CASSLSSGDQPQHF.